Listed here is a single TCR beta chain. This clone was seen more than once but under ten times. What antigen it recognizes has not been identified. Base qualities are not recorded, but no much larger clone differs from it by a single base. The CDR3 contains 20 residues, cysteine and phenylalanine counted. The DNA shown is the 60-base CDR3, in frame from base 1. Based on the germline V gene, the CDR1 and CDR2 sequences are SGHRS and YFSETQ. At the junction V is shortened by 3 bases and J by 0 bases, with 28 bases in between. The library was prepared using the immunoSEQ multiplex PCR assay. On the study's bioinformatics: A statistical classification framework was built for diagnosing cytomegalovirus status from the catalog of TCR beta chain sequences. Held by TCRdb, this immuneACCESS table contains in-frame sequences only and omits some clones. Under half of the omission traces to an unresolved V gene where checked; the cause of the rest is unknown. V and J calls and clone size are those listed in that table; D and trimming were worked out from the DNA. This sample has about 150,000 clones in its table, and 70% to 90% of those were observed once. Together, the top ten hold less than 2.5% of the sample.

These data are taken from a study of cytomegalovirus exposure and HLA in healthy donors (dated by TCRdb to the late 2010s). Broadly, across the study: A later analysis indicated that the 90 to 150 validation repertoires were generated on the platform also employed for the 600 to 750 repertoires of the first cohort. To predict cytomegalovirus infection status, the study combined high-throughput TCR immunosequencing, statistical association of individual TCRs with disease status, and machine learning. The aim of the study was to test whether cataloging public T cell receptors could identify signatures of past pathogen exposure. A separate validation cohort of approximately 120 different subjects was used in addition to the approximately 610-subject first cohort. Here is what the overall study found, with its caveats: According to the authors, the approach could potentially be generalized to other disease states and immunological phenotypes. In a later analysis, TCRs clustered in the first cohort were found to also tend to co-occur in the 110 or so validation repertoires, with about 93% of cluster scores above 0. The validation cohort had no HLA typing available for a later analysis, so co-occurrence within that cohort was assessed over all 120 or so repertoires. Three of the identified cytomegalovirus-associated TCR beta chains were confirmed in vitro to be specific for cytomegalovirus antigens. Across donors, most TCR sequences were observed very rarely, whereas some public TCRs were present in many individuals. Cytomegalovirus status was reported to be diagnosed by the classifier with high specificity and sensitivity in both the original and validation cohorts. A total of 164 TCR beta chains were listed by the study as associated with cytomegalovirus.

Separate from the approximately 700-subject first cohort, the validation cohort of roughly 120 subjects was the group to which the donors belonged. The V gene is TRBV5-1 and the J gene is TRBJ2-7; 6 matching bases give a weak D call of TRBD2. The sample taken for sequencing was PBMCs. The source of this sequence is a human donor in good health. Here is the DNA: TGCGCCAGCAGCTCAACGATTTCTACTAGCACAACTTCACTCTCCTACGAGCAGTACTTC. The translation is CASSSTISTSTTSLSYEQYF.